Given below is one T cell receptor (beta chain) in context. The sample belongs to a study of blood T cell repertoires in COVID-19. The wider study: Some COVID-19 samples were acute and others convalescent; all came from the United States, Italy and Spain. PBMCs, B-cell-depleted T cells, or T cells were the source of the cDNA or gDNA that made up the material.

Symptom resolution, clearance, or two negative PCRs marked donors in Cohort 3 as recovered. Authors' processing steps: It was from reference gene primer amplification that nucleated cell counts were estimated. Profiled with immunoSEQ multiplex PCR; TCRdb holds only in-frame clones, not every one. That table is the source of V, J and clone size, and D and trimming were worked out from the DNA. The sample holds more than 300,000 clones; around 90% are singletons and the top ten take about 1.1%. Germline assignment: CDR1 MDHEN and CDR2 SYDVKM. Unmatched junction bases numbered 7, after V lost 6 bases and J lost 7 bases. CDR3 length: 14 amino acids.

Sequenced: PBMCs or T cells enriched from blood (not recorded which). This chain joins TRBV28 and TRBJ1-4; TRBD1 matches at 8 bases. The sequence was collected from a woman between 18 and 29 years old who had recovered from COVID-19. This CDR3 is CASRSGTGVEKLFF. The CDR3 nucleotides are TGTGCCAGCAGGTCCGGGACAGGAGTTGAAAAACTGTTTTTT.